These 15 T cell receptor beta chains originate from one sample sequenced in a study of graft-versus-host responses after intestinal transplantation. These TCRs' antigens remain unknown. TCRdb's table, derived via immunoSEQ multiplex PCR, lists solely in-frame clones and lacks some. This table has over 90,000 clones, about nine tenths appearing once. This sample comprised unstimulated CD4+ T cells sorted from spleen or lymph node cells, obtained before transplant. Receptors originate from a human donor who was the organ donor for an intestinal transplant.

The V gene is TRBV11-1, the J gene TRBJ2-7, with a possible D match to TRBD2 (7 bases). Germline V CDR1 and CDR2: SGHAT, FQDESV (reference sequence). V lost 2 bases and J 6 bases, leaving 11 bases between the germline ends. The CDR3 totals 13 residues. CDR3 in amino acids: CASSLRGGAEQYF. The CDR3 DNA reads TGTGCCAGCAGCTTACGCGGGGGCGCCGAGCAGTACTTC.

This chain connects TRBV27 to TRBJ1-6; TRBD1 matches at 10 bases. Germline V gene sequence: CDR1 MNHEY, CDR2 SMNVEV (reference sequence). The V and J ends lost 5 bases and 7 bases, in that order; junction bases with no gene match: 5. CDR3 length: 15 residues. The chain's CDR3 is CASSTRTGGNSPLHF. The CDR3 DNA follows: TGTGCCAGCAGTACCCGGACAGGGGGGAATTCACCCCTCCACTTT.

V usage is TRBV2 and J usage is TRBJ2-7, with D tentatively TRBD1 (6 bases). V lost 6 bases and J lost 4, with 7 bases in between. From germline, CDR1 is SNHLY and CDR2 FYNNEI. CDR3 size: 11 residues. CDR3 nucleotides: TGTGCCAGCAGAACAGGGTACGAGCAGTACTTC. This codes for CASRTGYEQYF.

There are a few counts of this clone. V gene TRBV7-2 combines with J gene TRBJ1-5, with D unresolved. Trimming took 5 bases from V and 5 from J, leaving 13 bases between them. CDR1 is SGHTA, CDR2 FQGNSA, per germline. The length of the CDR3 is 14 residues. The CDR3 nucleotides are TGTGCCAGCAGCAGAGCGGGGTTGTATCAGCCCCAGCATTTT. Encoded protein: CASSRAGLYQPQHF. Variable domain in full (rest from reference TRBV7-2 and TRBJ1-5): GAGVSQSPSNKVTEKGKDVELRCDPISGHTALYWYRQSLGQGLEFLIYFQGNSAPDKSGLPSDRFSAERTGGSVSTLTIQRTQQEDSAVYLCASSRAGLYQPQHFGDGTRLSIL.

The chain carries TRBV6-1 and TRBJ1-2; D remains ambiguous. The length of the CDR3 is 12 residues. Germline CDR1 is MNHNS and CDR2 is SASEGT. Trimming shortened V by 3 bases and J by 4 bases, and 6 bases separated the two germline ends. The CDR3 loop is CASSEQFYGYTF. For the CDR3, the DNA is TGTGCCAGCAGTGAGCAGTTCTATGGCTACACCTTC.

The chain employs TRBV2 and TRBJ1-6, with D perhaps TRBD1 (5 bases). Trimming pared 2 bases from V and 3 bases from J, leaving 14 bases between. The CDR3 is made up of 17 amino acids. Germline-derived CDR1 and CDR2 are SNHLY and FYNNEI. CDR3 nucleotide sequence: TGTGCCAGCAGTGAATGGGGTGAAGGGGTCTATAATTCACCCCTCCACTTT. Residues: CASSEWGEGVYNSPLHF. Variable domain in full (rest from reference TRBV2 and TRBJ1-6): EPEVTQTPSHQVTQMGQEVILRCVPISNHLYFYWYRQILGQKVEFLVSFYNNEISEKSEIFDDQFSVERPDGSNFTLKIRSTKLEDSAMYFCASSEWGEGVYNSPLHFGNGTRLTVT.

This clone was seen only once. The genes are TRBV7-9 and TRBJ1-1, with D possibly TRBD1 on 5 matching bases. This CDR3 comprises 13 residues. Trimming cost V 5 bases and J 4 bases, with 11 bases left between them. Germline V gene sequence: CDR1 SEHNR, CDR2 FQNEAQ (reference sequence). CDR3 in amino acids: CASSLPGVTEAFF. DNA for the CDR3: TGTGCCAGCAGCCTGCCGGGGGTCACTGAAGCTTTCTTT.

This chain links TRBV15 with TRBJ1-2; 7 bases line up with TRBD1. CDR1 LNHNV and CDR2 YYDKDF come from the germline V gene (reference sequence). The CDR3 is 15 amino acids. With V trimmed by 1 base and J by 0 bases, 2 bases remained unmatched. CDR3 DNA: TGTGCCACCAGCAGAGGGACAGGCTCTAACTATGGCTACACCTTC. It translates to CATSRGTGSNYGYTF. Drawing the rest from reference TRBV15 and TRBJ1-2, the complete variable domain is DAMVIQNPRYQVTQFGKPVTLSCSQTLNHNVMYWYQQKSSQAPKLLFHYYDKDFNNEADTPDNFQSRRPNTSFCFLDIRSPGLGDTAMYLCATSRGTGSNYGYTFGSGTRLTVV.

The V and J genes are TRBV5-4 and TRBJ1-2; D remains ambiguous. Trimming pared 4 bases from V and 2 bases from J, leaving 18 bases between. The CDR3 totals 16 residues. Germline V gene data show CDR1 as SGHNT and CDR2 as YYREEE (reference sequence). CDR3 sequence reads: CASSILRTQPNYGYTF. In DNA form, the CDR3 reads TGTGCCAGCAGCATACTTAGGACTCAGCCCAACTATGGCTACACCTTC.

The rearrangement uses TRBV9 and TRBJ1-2, with 7 bases matching TRBD1. Germline trimming cut 2 bases from V and 5 bases from J; bases unmatched to any gene: 12. In germline, CDR1 is SGDLS, CDR2 YYNGEE. The CDR3 is made up of 16 amino acids. The CDR3 here is CASSVSATGALYGYTF. The CDR3 DNA reads TGTGCCAGCAGCGTGTCCGCAACAGGGGCCCTTTATGGCTACACCTTC. The whole variable domain, remainder taken from reference TRBV9 and TRBJ1-2, is DSGVTQTPKHLITATGQRVTLRCSPRSGDLSVYWYQQSLDQGLQFLIQYYNGEERAKGNILERFSAQQFPDLHSELNLSSLELGDSALYFCASSVSATGALYGYTFGSGTRLTVV.

This clone has just one count. The chain joins TRBV5-1 to TRBJ2-2; 7 positions agree with TRBD1. The CDR3 totals 14 residues. J lost 4 bases, V lost 2 bases, and 2 bases had no gene match. Germline V lookup: CDR1 SGHRS, CDR2 YFSETQ. CDR3 bases: TGCGCCAGCAGCTTACAGGGGCTCACCGGGGAGCTGTTTTTT. Encoded protein: CASSLQGLTGELFF.

The chain combines TRBV19 with TRBJ1-2; D is undetermined. V was shortened by 6 bases and J by 6 bases, with 8 bases between the two germline ends. The CDR3 runs 11 residues. CDR1 is LNHDA, CDR2 SQIVND, per germline (reference sequence). The CDR3 spells CASRDSHGYTF. The CDR3 DNA follows: TGTGCCAGTAGAGATAGCCATGGCTACACCTTC.

Regarding this clone: Different DNA sequences within this sample yield the same CDR3. V gene TRBV27 combines with J gene TRBJ1-2; TRBD1 is a possible D gene (6 bases). The V gene lost 2 bases and the J gene lost 2 bases, with 6 bases spanning the gap. The CDR3 has 13 residues. Germline V gives CDR1 MNHEY, CDR2 SMNVEV (reference sequence). The CDR3 coding sequence is TGTGCCAGCAGTTTACAGGGGAACTATGGCTACACCTTC. This encodes CASSLQGNYGYTF.

The rearrangement uses TRBV2 and TRBJ1-5; TRBD1 is a possible D gene (5 bases). Trimming cost V 6 bases and J 3 bases, with 15 bases left between them. Germline V gene lookup returns CDR1 SNHLY and CDR2 FYNNEI. CDR3 length equals 15 residues. Written as DNA, the CDR3 is TGTGCCAGCAGACCGCCGGGACTGATCAATCAGCCCCAGCATTTT. Translating gives CASRPPGLINQPQHF.

This chain connects TRBV9 to TRBJ2-3, with 7 bases identical to TRBD2. V lost 4 bases to trimming and J lost 1 base; unmatched junction nucleotides: 15. Germline values: CDR1 SGDLS, CDR2 YYNGEE. The CDR3 has 18 amino acids. CDR3 amino acids: CASSPREVRVLGTDTQYF. The CDR3 coding sequence is TGTGCCAGCAGCCCCCGGGAGGTACGGGTCTTAGGCACAGATACGCAGTATTTT.